The 24 T cell receptor beta chains below come from one sample, sequenced in a study of T cell changes during pregnancy in multiple sclerosis. The protocol was immunoSEQ multiplex PCR, while the TCRdb copy is restricted to in-frame clones and leaves out a portion. The profile shows around 66,000 clones, more than 75% of them singletons. This specimen was peripheral blood, taken in the first trimester of pregnancy. The receptors come from a female donor in good health, enrolled as a control in a pregnancy study.

The CDR3 spells CASSPYRVSYNEQFF. CDR3 in DNA: TGTGCCAGCAGCCCGTACAGGGTGTCCTACAATGAGCAGTTCTTC. J is TRBJ2-1 and V is TRBV7-8, with D perhaps TRBD1 (6 bases). This CDR3 has 15 residues. V lost 5 bases and J 1 base, leaving 12 bases between the germline ends. Germline V gene sequence: CDR1 SGHVS, CDR2 FQNEAQ. Full variable domain (rest looked up from reference TRBV7-8 and TRBJ2-1): GAGVSQSPRYKVAKRGQDVALRCDPISGHVSLFWYQQALGQGPEFLTYFQNEAQLDKSGLPSDRFFAERPEGSVSTLKIQRTQQEDSAVYLCASSPYRVSYNEQFFGPGTRLTVL.

The chain recombines TRBV7-2 with TRBJ1-3; unclear D gene. The CDR3 loop spans 15 amino acids. From germline, CDR1 is SGHTA and CDR2 FQGNSA. V was shortened by 5 bases and J by 4 bases, with 15 bases between the two germline ends. The CDR3, as DNA: TGTGCCAGCAGCCCCTCGGCGGGGTCGGGAAACACCATATATTTT. This codes for CASSPSAGSGNTIYF.

This clone was detected only once. This rearrangement joins TRBV5-1 to TRBJ2-3, with TRBD2 as a possible D gene (5 bases). This CDR3 is built from 14 residues. Per the germline V gene, CDR1 is SGHRS and CDR2 is YFSETQ. The V end was cut by 0 bases, the J end by 4 bases, with 9 bases between. The CDR3 nucleotides are TGCGCCAGCAGCTTGGTCGGGAAGCCAGATACGCAGTATTTT. This translates into CASSLVGKPDTQYF.

The chain carries TRBV6-5 and TRBJ1-4; D ambiguous. There are 13 residues in the CDR3. Germline-derived CDR1 and CDR2 are MNHEY and SVGAGI. Trimming took 4 bases from V and 8 from J, leaving 11 bases between them. CDR3 sequence: CASSFVAHEKLFF. The CDR3 DNA sequence: TGTGCCAGCAGTTTTGTGGCCCACGAAAAACTGTTTTTT.

The rearrangement joins TRBV13 to TRBJ2-7; the match to TRBD1 covers 9 bases. V was pared by 5 bases and J by 6 bases, with 5 bases of the junction left unmatched. CDR1 is PRHDT and CDR2 is FYEKMQ in the germline V gene (reference sequence). The CDR3 has 13 amino acids. The CDR3 coding sequence is TGTGCCAGCAGCATCTACAGGGGGCTCGAGCAGTACTTC. Encoded protein: CASSIYRGLEQYF.

The rearrangement links TRBV6-5 to TRBJ2-5; D may be TRBD2 (5 bases). CDR1 and CDR2 (germline): MNHEY, SVGAGI. The CDR3 is 14 amino acids. The V and J ends lost 0 bases and 5 bases respectively, with 10 bases between them. CDR3 bases: TGTGCCAGCAGTTACTCGAGAGGGATCGAGACCCAGTACTTC. This gives the protein CASSYSRGIETQYF.

The chain has TRBV5-5 and TRBJ1-1; D unresolved. Deletions cut 4 bases from V and 1 base from J, with 8 bases between. This CDR3 is built from 13 residues. CDR1 is SGHKS and CDR2 is YYEKEE in the germline V gene (reference sequence). CDR3: CASSLTGNTEAFF. In nucleotides, the CDR3 is TGTGCCAGCAGCCTGACGGGGAACACTGAAGCTTTCTTT.

The chain has TRBV5-1 and TRBJ1-1; 7 bases are a match to TRBD1. CDR3 length: 15 amino acids. The germline gives CDR1 SGHRS, CDR2 YFSETQ. The J segment lost 0 bases and the V segment lost 4 bases, leaving 6 bases of the junction unmatched. The CDR3 sequence is CASSILTGVNTEAFF. CDR3 DNA sequence: TGCGCCAGCAGCATCCTTACAGGGGTGAACACTGAAGCTTTCTTT.

The V gene is TRBV7-6, the J gene TRBJ1-1, with TRBD1 matching 7 bases. V dropped 5 bases and J dropped 2; count of bases not matched to a gene: 5. CDR1 and CDR2 (germline): SGHVS, FNYEAQ. This CDR3 spans 14 amino acids. CDR3 nucleotides: TGTGCCAGCAGCGAAAACAGGGGAAACACTGAAGCTTTCTTT. Protein product: CASSENRGNTEAFF.

The chain has TRBV5-4 and TRBJ1-2; 10 bases line up with TRBD1. The junction had 14 bases not matched to a gene; V was cut back by 4 bases and J by 8 bases. Germline V gene sequence: CDR1 SGHNT, CDR2 YYREEE (reference sequence). The CDR3 runs to 16 residues. The CDR3 DNA reads as TGTGCCAGCAGCCTCGGACAGGGGGACGTTAGGTTCGGCTACACCTTC. Encoded protein: CASSLGQGDVRFGYTF.

The J gene is TRBJ2-7, the V gene TRBV27; TRBD2 aligns across 8 bases. The ends lost 5 bases at V and 5 bases at J; junction bases unmatched: 11. Per germline, CDR1 MNHEY and CDR2 SMNVEV (reference sequence). The CDR3 runs 15 residues. The CDR3 DNA is TGTGCCAGCAGTACCGGATCAGCGGGAGTTCACGAGCAGTACTTC. It codes for CASSTGSAGVHEQYF.

The genes are TRBV5-1 and TRBJ2-1; D might be TRBD2 (5 bases). CDR1 and CDR2 from the germline V gene are SGHRS and YFSETQ. This CDR3 spans 16 amino acids. V was shortened by 2 bases and J by 0 bases, with 12 bases between the two germline ends. CDR3 in DNA: TGCGCCAGCAGCTTCGGGATCACCAGCTCCTACAATGAGCAGTTCTTC. This translates into CASSFGITSSYNEQFF.

V and J are TRBV29-1 and TRBJ2-3; 7 bases are shared with TRBD2. V dropped 4 bases and J dropped 1; count of bases not matched to a gene: 8. This CDR3 comprises 15 residues. Germline-derived CDR1 and CDR2 are SQVTM and ANQGSEA. This chain's CDR3 is CSVGNPGGGTDTQYF. Here the CDR3 DNA reads TGCAGCGTTGGAAATCCGGGGGGAGGCACAGATACGCAGTATTTT.

In this sample, this clone turned up once. The J gene is TRBJ2-1, the V gene TRBV4-1, with 11 nucleotides matching TRBD2. This CDR3 region has 16 residues. CDR1 and CDR2 (germline): MGHRA, YSYEKL. The ends lost 5 bases at V and 2 bases at J; junction bases unmatched: 5. The CDR3 spells CASSGVTSGAYNEQFF. In nucleotides, the CDR3 is TGCGCCAGCAGCGGTGTGACTAGCGGGGCCTACAATGAGCAGTTCTTC.

This clone was detected a few times. The chain carries TRBV4-3 and TRBJ1-1; D unresolved. The germline V and J ends were trimmed by 0 bases and 6 bases, with 14 bases remaining between them. This CDR3 spans 15 amino acids. CDR1 LGHNA and CDR2 YSLEER come from the germline V gene. CDR3: CASSQDQMSGSEAFF. CDR3 sequence (DNA): TGCGCCAGCAGCCAAGATCAAATGTCGGGGTCTGAAGCTTTCTTT.

J is TRBJ1-2 and V is TRBV15; 7 bases are a match to TRBD1. The CDR3 is 15 residues long. Looked up from germline, CDR1 is LNHNV and CDR2 is YYDKDF (reference sequence). The J segment lost 2 bases and the V segment lost 0 bases, leaving 3 bases of the junction unmatched. DNA of the CDR3: TGTGCCACCAGCAGAGACCTACAGGGGAACTATGGCTACACCTTC. This encodes CATSRDLQGNYGYTF.

The V and J genes are TRBV7-9 and TRBJ2-3; D is perhaps TRBD2 (6 bases). The length of the CDR3 is 16 residues. The germline V gene encodes CDR1 SEHNR and CDR2 FQNEAQ (reference sequence). V dropped 5 bases and J dropped 0 bases, with 15 bases sitting between them. This CDR3 reads CASSLGGPGSTDTQYF. CDR3 DNA: TGTGCCAGCAGCCTAGGAGGGCCTGGGAGCACAGATACGCAGTATTTT.

The sample holds a few counts of this clone. The chain uses TRBV4-2 and TRBJ1-5, with TRBD1 as a possible D gene (5 bases). Germline CDR1 reads LGHNA; CDR2 reads YNFKEQ. Trimming took 4 bases from V and 2 from J, leaving 12 bases between them. The CDR3 loop spans 15 amino acids. In nucleotides, the CDR3 is TGTGCCAGCAGCCCGAGCAGGGCGGGCAATCAGCCCCAGCATTTT. Translated, it gives CASSPSRAGNQPQHF.

This clone was counted a single time. The CDR3 here is CASSPLADANYGYTF. The CDR3 region has the DNA TGTGCCAGCTCACCTTTAGCAGACGCTAACTATGGCTACACCTTC. The rearrangement links TRBV18 to TRBJ1-2; D unclear. Germline-derived CDR1 and CDR2 are KGHSH and LQKENI. The CDR3 contains 15 residues. The V gene lost 3 bases and the J gene lost 0 bases, with 11 bases spanning the gap.

The chain joins TRBV9 to TRBJ1-1, with 9 bases lining up with TRBD1. Looked up from germline, CDR1 is SGDLS and CDR2 is YYNGEE. V shed 4 bases and J 5 bases; nucleotides not matched to a gene: 6. This CDR3 region has 14 residues. Here the CDR3 DNA reads TGTGCCAGCAGCCTCACAGGGGGCTCGACTGAAGCTTTCTTT. Residues: CASSLTGGSTEAFF.

V gene TRBV7-3 combines with J gene TRBJ1-2; D may be TRBD1 (5 bases). Per germline, CDR1 SGHTA and CDR2 FQGTGA. The CDR3 is made up of 15 amino acids. Between the trimmed V and J ends, which lost 2 bases and 2 bases, there was a span of 12 bases. This chain's CDR3 is CASSLSVGGNYGYTF. DNA for the CDR3: TGTGCCAGCAGCTTATCCGTGGGGGGGAACTATGGCTACACCTTC.

The chain links TRBV6-1 to TRBJ2-7; the D gene is possibly TRBD2 (5 bases). The germline CDR1 and CDR2 sequences are MNHNS and SASEGT. The CDR3 loop spans 15 amino acids. Deletions cut 4 bases from V and 6 bases from J, with 19 bases between. The CDR3 sequence: CASSATSDPYSEQYF. The DNA of the CDR3 is TGTGCCAGCAGTGCAACTAGTGACCCCTATTCCGAGCAGTACTTC.

J is TRBJ2-5 and V is TRBV10-2; a weak D match, TRBD1 (6 bases). Germline CDR1 and CDR2: WSHSY and SAAADI. Deletions cut 5 bases from V and 1 base from J, with 11 bases between. The CDR3 is 14 residues long. The CDR3 sequence: CASSRGMVQETQYF. CDR3 DNA: TGCGCCAGCAGTAGGGGGATGGTCCAAGAGACCCAGTACTTC.

The genes are TRBV13 and TRBJ2-3; 7 positions match TRBD2. CDR1 PRHDT and CDR2 FYEKMQ come from the germline V gene (reference sequence). Trimming cost V 6 bases and J 1 base; bases outside gene matches: 7. This CDR3 contains 15 residues. In DNA form, the CDR3 reads TGTGCCAGCAGTTCCCTAGGGAGGGGCACAGATACGCAGTATTTT. Translation gives CASSSLGRGTDTQYF.